This T cell receptor beta chain appears in the sequencing data of a study of T cells in Graves' hyperthyroidism and ophthalmopathy. Whole-study context: Specimen type is peripheral blood, collected at initial diagnosis prior to any treatment. Notes on the study in general: Among thyroid clonotypes expanded above 0.001, most also appeared in blood.

Comments on this clonotype: Its antigen remains unidentified.

Amplified TCR beta CDR3 regions came from RNA transcripts. The HTBI primer set drove a first-round RT-PCR of the TCR CDR3. Each CDR3 protein is one row after TCRdb ran MiXCR on the multiplex PCR reads. This sample has about 340,000 distinct CDR3 sequences, with about 20% found just once. Thyroid ultrasound, orbital computed tomography, clinical symptoms, and serum thyroxine and TRAb underpinned diagnoses. V lost 1 base, J lost 7 bases, and 14 bases lay in between. Germline lookup yields CDR1 SGHRS and CDR2 YFSETQ. This CDR3 is built from 14 residues. The source is a woman aged 50 to 65 with Graves' hyperthyroidism. The genes are TRBV5-1 and TRBJ1-1; D is unresolved. Sequenced material: blood. CDR3 coding DNA: TGCGCCAGCAGCTTGTTTTTTCAGAGTAATGAAGCTTTCTTT. Protein sequence: CASSLFFQSNEAFF.